These T cell receptor beta chains were read from a single sample in a study of early T cells in non-severe SARS-CoV-2 infection. TCRdb reanalysed the 5' RACE reads using MiXCR and keeps one entry per CDR3 protein. Here the sample spans 30,000 to 35,000 distinct CDR3 sequences, about 4.6% being singletons. The sequencing input was whole blood. Receptors were obtained from an adult who was a healthcare worker with PCR-confirmed SARS-CoV-2 infection or an uninfected control (not recorded which). Each CDR3 is given with its conserved first and last residue. The D gene is left open where the match is weak. For some rows the clone size is stated as once, few or many, or as a class when expanded; others skip it.

CDR3 DNA: TGCGCCAGCAGCGTCAGCGGGAGTTTGAGCGAGCAGTACTTC
CDR3 protein: CASSVSGSLSEQYF
V gene: TRBV5-1
D gene: TRBD2
J gene: TRBJ2-7
clone size: many

CDR3 DNA: TGTGCCAGCAGCTTAGGAGGCAGGGTCCACGAGCAGTACTTC
CDR3 protein: CASSLGGRVHEQYF
V gene: TRBV11-2
D gene: NA
J gene: TRBJ2-7
clone size: few

CDR3 DNA: TGCAGCGTGAGAGGTAAAGACAGGGGATCCACAGATACGCAGTATTTT
CDR3 protein: CSVRGKDRGSTDTQYF
V gene: TRBV29-1
D gene: TRBD1
J gene: TRBJ2-3
clone size: many

CDR3 DNA: TGTGCCAGCACCCTTAGCGGGGCGGTAGGATATGAGCAGTTCTTC
CDR3 protein: CASTLSGAVGYEQFF
V gene: TRBV6-1
D gene: TRBD2
J gene: TRBJ2-1
clone size: many

CDR3 DNA: TGCAGCGTGACTGGTGACAATGAGCAGTTCTTC
CDR3 protein: CSVTGDNEQFF
V gene: TRBV29-1
D gene: NA
J gene: TRBJ2-1
clone size: many

CDR3 DNA: TGCAGTGCTCCCAAGACTAGGACTAGCACAGATACGCAGTATTTT
CDR3 protein: CSAPKTRTSTDTQYF
V gene: TRBV20-1
D gene: NA
J gene: TRBJ2-3
clone size: few

CDR3 DNA: TGTGCCAGCAGCCAGGTAGCCGGGACTAGCGGGAGGCCAAGCACAGATACGCAGTATTTT
CDR3 protein: CASSQVAGTSGRPSTDTQYF
V gene: TRBV4-2
D gene: TRBD2
J gene: TRBJ2-3
clone size: NA

CDR3 DNA: TGTGCCTGCAGTCCTCGGACAGGGCAGCGGTCACCCCTCCACTTT
CDR3 protein: CACSPRTGQRSPLHF
V gene: TRBV12-3/TRBV12-4
D gene: TRBD1
J gene: TRBJ1-6
clone size: NA

CDR3 DNA: TGTGCCCCCTGGTTCGATGGAGGGGCAGCCTACGAGCAGTACTTC
CDR3 protein: CAPWFDGGAAYEQYF
V gene: TRBV9
D gene: NA
J gene: TRBJ2-7
clone size: many

CDR3 DNA: TGTGCCAGCAGCCTCGACAGGGAGGACCCTTATGGCTACACCTTC
CDR3 protein: CASSLDREDPYGYTF
V gene: TRBV11-2
D gene: TRBD1
J gene: TRBJ1-2
clone size: few

CDR3 DNA: TGTGCCAGCAGCCCTGGGCCGAATCAGCCCCAGCATTTT
CDR3 protein: CASSPGPNQPQHF
V gene: TRBV2
D gene: NA
J gene: TRBJ1-5
clone size: many

CDR3 DNA: TGTGCCATCAGTGGGCTCCTAGCGGGGGGTTACAATGAGCAGTTCTTC
CDR3 protein: CAISGLLAGGYNEQFF
V gene: TRBV10-3
D gene: TRBD2
J gene: TRBJ2-1
clone size: many

CDR3 DNA: TGCAGTGCTAGTACCCCCGAAACAGATACGCAGTATTTT
CDR3 protein: CSASTPETDTQYF
V gene: TRBV20-1
D gene: NA
J gene: TRBJ2-3
clone size: many

CDR3 DNA: TGTGCCAGCAACGACTATAGCAATCAGCCCCAGCATTTT
CDR3 protein: CASNDYSNQPQHF
V gene: TRBV6-2/TRBV6-3
D gene: NA
J gene: TRBJ1-5
clone size: many

CDR3 DNA: TGCGCCAGCAGCCAATATGGACTAGCGTACAATGAGCAGTTCTTC
CDR3 protein: CASSQYGLAYNEQFF
V gene: TRBV4-1
D gene: TRBD2
J gene: TRBJ2-1
clone size: NA

CDR3 DNA: TGTGCCAGCAGCTTACGGGAAGGGGGCTCCTACGAGCAGTACTTC
CDR3 protein: CASSLREGGSYEQYF
V gene: TRBV7-2
D gene: NA
J gene: TRBJ2-7
clone size: few

CDR3 DNA: TGTGCCAGCAGCTTAGCAGGGTCGGGGGAGCAGTACTTC
CDR3 protein: CASSLAGSGEQYF
V gene: TRBV11-3
D gene: NA
J gene: TRBJ2-7
clone size: few